What follows is one T cell receptor beta chain and its context. This entry is derived from a study of blood T cells in healthy people across ages. CDR1 LGHDT and CDR2 YNNKEL come from the germline V gene (reference sequence). This CDR3 has 16 amino acids. The ends lost 2 bases at V and 6 bases at J; junction bases unmatched: 8. Using a J-beta primer mix together with a sample-barcoded 5' primer, a second PCR was run for about 6 to 11 cycles. TCRdb used MiXCR to reprocess the 5' RACE reads, holding one entry per CDR3 protein. The sample holds about 600,000 distinct CDR3 sequences, around 48% seen once.

The TCR was taken from a man older than 75 in good health. The chain carries TRBV3-1 and TRBJ1-4; 8 positions match TRBD1. The sample comprised blood. The chain's CDR3 is CASSQNGQGWDEKLFF. CDR3 DNA: TGTGCCAGCAGCCAAAACGGACAGGGATGGGATGAAAAACTGTTTTTT.